The source of this T cell receptor (beta chain) is a study of blood T cell repertoires in COVID-19 (dated by TCRdb to 2018 to 2021). About the study as a whole: The collaborator samples originated in the United States, Italy and Spain and spanned the acute and convalescent phases of COVID-19. The material from the prospective study consisted of cDNA or gDNA derived from T cells, B-cell-depleted T cells, or PBMCs. Deeply sampled blood TCRbeta repertoires from subjects exposed to, actively infected with, or recovered from COVID-19 were included in the dataset. The repertoires were released in a freely available public database meant as a resource for research on the immune response to SARS-CoV-2. The samples were drawn from the first 160 participants of the ongoing ImmuneRACE study and from more than 1,000 subjects provided by 6 global collaborators. Nearly every sample came with metadata listing a de-identified subject ID, COVID-19 status, age in years and sex. Where available, HLA class I and class II types were obtained from metadata supplied by the sample provider rather than from assay-based typing. General study outcomes and caveats: The quantity of clinical and demographic metadata differed by source and by participant and was supplied without curation.

V is trimmed back by 7 bases and J by 1 base, and the junction contains 8 bases that no gene match accounts for. For CDR1 and CDR2, the germline V gene lists SNHLY and FYNNEI. Spanning cysteine to phenylalanine, the CDR3 consists of 15 amino acids. The only DNA kept is the CDR3, 45 bases in frame from the first base. Samples from volunteer blood donors who had recovered from COVID-19 were contributed by a second Seattle source. Whole blood was collected in K2EDTA tubes by collaborating institutions according to the institutions' own protocols. For TCRbeta analysis, collaborator samples were shipped as frozen whole blood, as isolated PBMCs, or as DNA extracted from either sample type. Points on this clone: Its antigen specificity is not known. No much larger clonotype is one base removed from it; base qualities were not supplied.

The immunoSEQ Assay, a bias-controlled multiplex PCR, was used to amplify TCRbeta CDR3 regions from genomic DNA. In the paper's pipeline: Nucleated cell counts per sample were estimated from amplification of reference gene primers within the assay. To quantify the absolute abundance of each unique TCRbeta CDR3 rearrangement, sequence reads were collapsed and filtered. For each sample, productive Simpson clonality was calculated as the square root of Simpson's diversity index over productive rearrangements. TCRdb retrieved this table from immuneACCESS and kept in-frame rearrangements only. Not all clones are present; in checked studies, unresolved V genes account for under half, and no reason is known for the remainder. V, J and clone size reflect that table, while D and trimming were determined from the DNA. Counted in this sample were around 260,000 clones; around nine tenths of them appeared once. The ten largest clonotypes hold around a tenth of the sample.

The V and J segments used are TRBV2 and TRBJ2-7; 9 middle bases align to TRBD1. What was sequenced was peripheral blood. This receptor was taken from a man in his forties or fifties who had recovered from COVID-19. The base sequence is TGTGCCAGCACCTTGGACAGGGGAGGTTCCTACGAGCAGTACTTC. This translates into CASTLDRGGSYEQYF.